Following are 12 T cell receptor beta chains from one sample sequenced in a study of shared clonotypes between healthy human individuals. Clones were read by immunoSEQ multiplex PCR, and TCRdb kept only the in-frame ones, dropping some. This table has more than 550,000 clones, 55% to 80% appearing once. Source material: memory CD4+ T cells sorted from blood. Subset: CD45RA-negative fraction. All receptors derive from a young woman in good health.

This rearrangement joins TRBV10-1 to TRBJ2-3; D perhaps matches TRBD2 (6 bases). The V gene lost 2 bases and the J gene lost 5 bases, with 14 bases spanning the gap. CDR1 and CDR2 (germline): WNHNN, SYGVQD (reference sequence). The CDR3 is made up of 15 amino acids. CDR3 sequence: CASSEGGEPVDTQYF. The CDR3 DNA follows: TGCGCCAGCAGTGAGGGAGGGGAGCCGGTAGATACGCAGTATTTT.

The chain couples TRBV5-5 to TRBJ2-3, with a weak D call TRBD1 (5 bases). Germline V CDR1 and CDR2: SGHKS, YYEKEE (reference sequence). Trimming cost V 4 bases and J 8 bases, with 14 bases left between them. CDR3 size: 13 residues. The CDR3 spells CASSPGYGATQYF. In DNA form, the CDR3 reads TGTGCCAGCAGCCCAGGCTATGGGGCTACGCAGTATTTT.

The chain is built from TRBV18 and TRBJ2-5; D possibly uses TRBD1 or TRBD2 (5 bases each). V was pared by 7 bases and J by 2 bases, with 17 bases between. The CDR3 is 15 residues long. The germline V gene encodes CDR1 KGHSH and CDR2 LQKENI. The CDR3 DNA reads as TGTGCCAGCTTTAATAAGCGAGGGGCGCAAGAGACCCAGTACTTC. This encodes CASFNKRGAQETQYF. Complete variable domain (other parts from reference TRBV18 and TRBJ2-5): NAGVMQNPRHLVRRRGQEARLRCSPMKGHSHVYWYRQLPEEGLKFMVYLQKENIIDESGMPKERFSAEFPKEGPSILRIQQVVRGDSAAYFCASFNKRGAQETQYFGPGTRLLVL.

The gene calls are TRBV5-1 and TRBJ2-7; 7 bases fit TRBD1. Unmatched junction bases numbered 8, after V lost 4 bases and J lost 4 bases. CDR1 is SGHRS, CDR2 YFSETQ, per germline. The CDR3 extends over 14 amino acids. The DNA of the CDR3 is TGCGCCAGCAGCCCCGTACAGGGGAGATACGAGCAGTACTTC. It yields the protein CASSPVQGRYEQYF.

The V call is TRBV18, the J call TRBJ1-1; D is perhaps TRBD1 (5 bases). In germline, CDR1 is KGHSH, CDR2 LQKENI. This CDR3 has 13 residues. Trimming took off 5 bases at V and 2 bases at J, with 9 bases between the two ends. CDR3 DNA sequence: TGTGCCAGCTCAGAGACAGCTAACACTGAAGCTTTCTTT. Amino acid sequence: CASSETANTEAFF.

The chain carries TRBV5-1 and TRBJ1-1; the match to TRBD1 covers 8 bases. CDR1 and CDR2 (germline): SGHRS, YFSETQ. This CDR3 region has 14 residues. Trimming removed 3 bases from V and 3 bases from J; junction bases left unmatched: 4. As DNA, the CDR3 is TGCGCCAGCAGCTCAGGGGGCGCGGACACTGAAGCTTTCTTT. Its protein product is CASSSGGADTEAFF.

The chain is built from TRBV18 and TRBJ1-1; unclear D gene. Trimming removed 6 bases at V and 0 bases at J, with 11 bases between. The germline V gene has CDR1 KGHSH and CDR2 LQKENI. This CDR3 is built from 14 residues. CDR3 bases: TGTGCCAGCTCCCCAAGCGTCATGAACACTGAAGCTTTCTTT. It translates to CASSPSVMNTEAFF.

The chain has TRBV5-1 and TRBJ2-5; TRBD1 agrees at 9 bases. TRBJ2-7 explains the end of the DNA better; the J call may be wrong. The CDR3 has 15 amino acids. Germline V CDR1 and CDR2: SGHRS, YFSETQ. CDR3 amino acids: CASSSRTGAIGEQYF. DNA of the CDR3: TGCGCCAGCAGCTCCCGGACAGGGGCTATAGGCGAGCAGTACTTC.

The chain uses TRBV19 and TRBJ1-4, with D possibly TRBD1 on 6 matching bases. The V and J ends lost 3 bases and 8 bases respectively, with 13 bases between them. The germline V gene has CDR1 LNHDA and CDR2 SQIVND (reference sequence). The CDR3 covers 14 residues. The CDR3 is CASSIWPQGEKLFF. The CDR3 DNA reads TGTGCCAGTAGTATTTGGCCCCAGGGGGAAAAACTGTTTTTT.

The chain recombines TRBV28 with TRBJ2-6, with 7 bases matching TRBD1. Per the germline V gene, CDR1 is MDHEN and CDR2 is SYDVKM. This CDR3 is 17 amino acids long. V was pared by 2 bases and J by 0 bases, with 4 bases of the junction left unmatched. The CDR3 here is CASSLTGESSGANVLTF. The CDR3 nucleotides are TGTGCCAGCAGTTTAACAGGGGAAAGCTCTGGGGCCAACGTCCTGACTTTC.

This chain links TRBV5-1 with TRBJ2-1; TRBD2 matches at 8 bases. CDR1 SGHRS and CDR2 YFSETQ come from the germline V gene. After removal of 3 bases from V and 1 base from J, the junction contained 6 bases not matched to a gene. The CDR3 totals 16 residues. This CDR3 reads CASSYELAVSYNEQFF. The CDR3 bases are TGCGCCAGCAGCTATGAACTAGCGGTATCCTACAATGAGCAGTTCTTC.

The gene calls are TRBV4-2 and TRBJ1-2; 8 bases are a match to TRBD1. Germline V gene data show CDR1 as LGHNA and CDR2 as YNFKEQ. This CDR3 has 14 amino acids. With V trimmed by 5 bases and J by 5 bases, 7 bases remained unmatched. The CDR3: CASSLPGGVYGYTF. CDR3 coding DNA: TGTGCCAGCAGCTTGCCAGGGGGCGTGTATGGCTACACCTTC.